The 3 T cell receptor beta chains below come from one sample, sequenced in a study of glioma-infiltrating T cells after dendritic cell vaccination. The data were produced by immunoSEQ multiplex PCR, yet TCRdb's version contains in-frame clones alone and is incomplete. The table lists 20,000 to 25,000 clones, approximately 85% of them singletons, with 36% in the top ten. The sequenced sample was blood, obtained before dendritic cell vaccination. The source is a human donor with glioblastoma.

The chain links TRBV28 to TRBJ2-6; tentative D call: TRBD2 (6 bases). The length of the CDR3 is 16 residues. V lost 2 bases, J lost 0 bases, and 8 bases lay in between. The germline gives CDR1 MDHEN, CDR2 SYDVKM. The CDR3 spells CASSLAGPSGANVLTF. CDR3 nucleotides: TGTGCCAGCAGTTTAGCGGGGCCCTCTGGGGCCAACGTCCTGACTTTC.

The chain links TRBV30 to TRBJ2-7, with D perhaps TRBD1 (5 bases). CDR3 length: 12 residues. V was trimmed by 4 bases and J by 7 bases, leaving 14 bases between them. From germline, CDR1 is GTSNPN and CDR2 SVGIG (reference sequence). Written as DNA, the CDR3 is TGTGCCTGGATGGGGCCAGTGGGGGAGCAGTACTTC. It encodes CAWMGPVGEQYF. Full variable domain (missing parts from reference TRBV30 and TRBJ2-7): SQTIHQWPATLVQPVGSPLSLECTVEGTSNPNLYWYRQAAGRGLQLLFYSVGIGQISSEVPQNLSASRPQDRQFILSSKKLLLSDSGFYLCAWMGPVGEQYFGPGTRLTVT.

The genes are TRBV6-5 and TRBJ2-1, with TRBD2 matching 7 bases. CDR1 and CDR2 (germline): MNHEY, SVGAGI. The CDR3 is 15 residues long. Losses at the gene ends were 2 bases for V and 7 bases for J; bases not matched to a gene: 8. This chain's CDR3 is CASSYGGSNGNEQFF. In DNA form, the CDR3 reads TGTGCCAGCAGTTACGGCGGGAGTAATGGTAATGAGCAGTTCTTC.